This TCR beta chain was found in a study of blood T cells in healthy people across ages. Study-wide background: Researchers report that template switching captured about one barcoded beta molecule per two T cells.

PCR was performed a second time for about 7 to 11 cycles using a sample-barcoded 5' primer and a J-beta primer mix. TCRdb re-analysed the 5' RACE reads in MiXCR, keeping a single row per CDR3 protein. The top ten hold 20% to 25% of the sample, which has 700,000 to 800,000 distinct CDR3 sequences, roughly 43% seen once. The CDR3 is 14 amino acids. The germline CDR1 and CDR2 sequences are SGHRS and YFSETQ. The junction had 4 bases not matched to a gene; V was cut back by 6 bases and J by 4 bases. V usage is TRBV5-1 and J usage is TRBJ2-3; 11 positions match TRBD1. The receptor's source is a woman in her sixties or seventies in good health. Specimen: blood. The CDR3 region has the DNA TGCGCCAGCACCCTGGACAGGGGGCCAGATACGCAGTATTTT. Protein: CASTLDRGPDTQYF.